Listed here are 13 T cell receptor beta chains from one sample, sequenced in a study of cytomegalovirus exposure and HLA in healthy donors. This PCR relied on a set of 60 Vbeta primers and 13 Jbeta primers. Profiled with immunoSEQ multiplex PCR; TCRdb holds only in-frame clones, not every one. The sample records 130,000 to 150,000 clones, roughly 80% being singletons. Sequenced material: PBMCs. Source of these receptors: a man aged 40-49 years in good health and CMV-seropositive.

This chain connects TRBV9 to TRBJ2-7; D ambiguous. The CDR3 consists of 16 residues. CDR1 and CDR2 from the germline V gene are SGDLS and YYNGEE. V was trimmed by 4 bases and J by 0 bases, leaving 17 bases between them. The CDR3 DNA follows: TGTGCCAGCAGCCCCAGTAGGAACAGTTACTCCTACGAGCAGTACTTC. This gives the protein CASSPSRNSYSYEQYF. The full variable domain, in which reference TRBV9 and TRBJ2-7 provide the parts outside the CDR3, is DSGVTQTPKHLITATGQRVTLRCSPRSGDLSVYWYQQSLDQGLQFLIQYYNGEERAKGNILERFSAQQFPDLHSELNLSSLELGDSALYFCASSPSRNSYSYEQYFGPGTRLTVT.

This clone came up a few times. The CDR3 sequence: CSVEDRGSTDTQYF. The CDR3 coding sequence is TGCAGCGTTGAGGACAGGGGGAGCACAGATACGCAGTATTTT. The chain joins TRBV29-1 to TRBJ2-3; 10 nucleotides line up with TRBD1. Germline CDR1 and CDR2: SQVTM and ANQGSEA. Trimming cost V 3 bases and J 0 bases; bases outside gene matches: 0. The CDR3 contains 14 residues.

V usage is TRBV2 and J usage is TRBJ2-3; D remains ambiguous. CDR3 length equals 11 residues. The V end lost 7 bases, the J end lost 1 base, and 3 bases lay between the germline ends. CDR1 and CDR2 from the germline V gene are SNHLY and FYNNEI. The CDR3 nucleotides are TGTGCCAGCACTCGCACAGATACGCAGTATTTT. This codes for CASTRTDTQYF.

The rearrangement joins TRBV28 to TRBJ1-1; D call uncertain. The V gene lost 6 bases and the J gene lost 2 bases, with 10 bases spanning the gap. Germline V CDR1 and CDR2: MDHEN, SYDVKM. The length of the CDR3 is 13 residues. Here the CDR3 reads CASRSQANTEAFF. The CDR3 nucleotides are TGTGCCAGCAGATCGCAGGCAAACACTGAAGCTTTCTTT.

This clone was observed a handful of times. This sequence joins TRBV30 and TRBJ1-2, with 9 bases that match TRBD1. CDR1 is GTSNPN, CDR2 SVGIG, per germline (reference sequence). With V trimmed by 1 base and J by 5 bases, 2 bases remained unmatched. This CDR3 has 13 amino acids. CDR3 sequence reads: CAWSEGTGYGYTF. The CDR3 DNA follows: TGTGCCTGGAGTGAGGGGACAGGGTATGGCTACACCTTC.

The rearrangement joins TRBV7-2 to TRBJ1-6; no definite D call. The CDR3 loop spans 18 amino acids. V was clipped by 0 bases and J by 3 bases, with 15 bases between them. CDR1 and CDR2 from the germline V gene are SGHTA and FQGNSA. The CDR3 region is CASSLASGGYYYNSPLHF. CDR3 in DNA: TGTGCCAGCAGCTTAGCCTCCGGTGGGTACTACTATAATTCACCCCTCCACTTT.

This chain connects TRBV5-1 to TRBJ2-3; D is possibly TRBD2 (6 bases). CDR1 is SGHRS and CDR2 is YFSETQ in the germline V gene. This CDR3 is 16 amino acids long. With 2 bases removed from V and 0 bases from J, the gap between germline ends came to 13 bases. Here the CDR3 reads CASSFMGGTSTDTQYF. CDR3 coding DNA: TGCGCCAGCAGCTTTATGGGGGGAACTAGCACAGATACGCAGTATTTT.

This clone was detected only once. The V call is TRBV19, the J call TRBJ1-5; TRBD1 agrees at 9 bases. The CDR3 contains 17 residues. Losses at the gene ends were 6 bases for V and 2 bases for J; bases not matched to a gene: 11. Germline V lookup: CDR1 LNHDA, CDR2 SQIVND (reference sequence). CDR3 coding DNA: TGTGCCAGTAGCAACCCCACCGGGACAGGGCGCAATCAGCCCCAGCATTTT. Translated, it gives CASSNPTGTGRNQPQHF.

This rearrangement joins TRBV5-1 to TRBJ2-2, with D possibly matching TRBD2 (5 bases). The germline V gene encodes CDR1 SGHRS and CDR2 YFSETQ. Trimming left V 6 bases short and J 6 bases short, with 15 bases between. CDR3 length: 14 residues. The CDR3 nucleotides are TGCGCCAGCAAGGACCCCGGGGTTGCCGGGGAGCTGTTTTTT. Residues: CASKDPGVAGELFF.

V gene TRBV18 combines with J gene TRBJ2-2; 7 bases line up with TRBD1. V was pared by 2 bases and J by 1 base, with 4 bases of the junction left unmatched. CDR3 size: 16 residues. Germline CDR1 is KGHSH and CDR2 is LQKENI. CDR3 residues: CASSPKTGQNTGELFF. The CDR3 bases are TGTGCCAGCTCACCAAAGACAGGGCAGAACACCGGGGAGCTGTTTTTT.

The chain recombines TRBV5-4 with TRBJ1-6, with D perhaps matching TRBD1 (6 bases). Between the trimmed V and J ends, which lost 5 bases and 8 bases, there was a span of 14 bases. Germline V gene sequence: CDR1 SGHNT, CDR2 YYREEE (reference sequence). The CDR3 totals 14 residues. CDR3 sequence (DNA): TGTGCCAGCAGATACGACAGGAACGATTCACCCCTCCACTTT. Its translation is CASRYDRNDSPLHF. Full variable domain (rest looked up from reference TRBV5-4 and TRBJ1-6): ETGVTQSPTHLIKTRGQQVTLRCSSQSGHNTVSWYQQALGQGPQFIFQYYREEENGRGNFPPRFSGLQFPNYSSELNVNALELDDSALYLCASRYDRNDSPLHFGNGTRLTVT.

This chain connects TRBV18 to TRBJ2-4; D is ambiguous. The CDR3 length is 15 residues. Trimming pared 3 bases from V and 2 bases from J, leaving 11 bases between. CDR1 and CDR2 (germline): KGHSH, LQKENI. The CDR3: CASSPKAGSKNIQYF. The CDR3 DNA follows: TGTGCCAGCTCACCTAAGGCCGGGTCCAAAAACATTCAGTACTTC.

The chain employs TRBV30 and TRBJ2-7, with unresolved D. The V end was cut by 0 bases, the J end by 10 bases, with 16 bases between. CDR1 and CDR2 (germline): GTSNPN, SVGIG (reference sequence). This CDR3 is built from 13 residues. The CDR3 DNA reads TGTGCCTGGAGTGTGCAAGAATTACGAGGACAGTACTTC. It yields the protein CAWSVQELRGQYF. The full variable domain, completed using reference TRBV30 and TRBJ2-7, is SQTIHQWPATLVQPVGSPLSLECTVEGTSNPNLYWYRQAAGRGLQLLFYSVGIGQISSEVPQNLSASRPQDRQFILSSKKLLLSDSGFYLCAWSVQELRGQYFGPGTRLTVT.